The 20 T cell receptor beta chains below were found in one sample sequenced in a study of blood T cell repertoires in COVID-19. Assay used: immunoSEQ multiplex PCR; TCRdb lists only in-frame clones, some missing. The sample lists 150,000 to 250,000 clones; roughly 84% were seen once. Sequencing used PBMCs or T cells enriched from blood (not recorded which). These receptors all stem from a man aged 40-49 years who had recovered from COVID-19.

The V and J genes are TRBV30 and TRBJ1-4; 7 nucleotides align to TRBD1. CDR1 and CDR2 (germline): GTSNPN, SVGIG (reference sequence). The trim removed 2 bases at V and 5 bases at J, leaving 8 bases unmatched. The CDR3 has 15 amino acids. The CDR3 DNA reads TGTGCCTGGAGTTTTGGGGACAGACTAAATGAAAAACTGTTTTTT. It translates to CAWSFGDRLNEKLFF.

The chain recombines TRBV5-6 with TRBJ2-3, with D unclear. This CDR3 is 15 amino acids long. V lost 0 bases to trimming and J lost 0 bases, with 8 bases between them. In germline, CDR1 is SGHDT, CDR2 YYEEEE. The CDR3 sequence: CASSLAVTSTDTQYF. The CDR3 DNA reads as TGTGCCAGCAGCTTGGCCGTAACTAGCACAGATACGCAGTATTTT.

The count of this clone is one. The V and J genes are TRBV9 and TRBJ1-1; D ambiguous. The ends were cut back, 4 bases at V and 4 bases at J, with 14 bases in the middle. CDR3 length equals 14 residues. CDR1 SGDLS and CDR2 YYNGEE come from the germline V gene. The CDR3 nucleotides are TGTGCCAGCAGCTCCACTACCCGGGGCACTGAAGCTTTCTTT. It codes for CASSSTTRGTEAFF.

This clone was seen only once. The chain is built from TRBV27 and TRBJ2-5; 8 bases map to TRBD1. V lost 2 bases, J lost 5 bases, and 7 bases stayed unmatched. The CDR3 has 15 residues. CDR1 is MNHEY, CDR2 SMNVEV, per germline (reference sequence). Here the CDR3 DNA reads TGTGCCAGCAGTTTAGGACAGGGTGGTTTTGAGACCCAGTACTTC. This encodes CASSLGQGGFETQYF.

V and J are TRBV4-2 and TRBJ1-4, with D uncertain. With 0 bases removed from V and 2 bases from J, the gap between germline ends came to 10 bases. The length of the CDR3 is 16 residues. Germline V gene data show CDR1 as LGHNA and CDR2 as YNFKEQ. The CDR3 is CASSQDPAQTNEKLFF. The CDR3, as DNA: TGTGCCAGCAGCCAAGATCCGGCACAGACTAATGAAAAACTGTTTTTT.

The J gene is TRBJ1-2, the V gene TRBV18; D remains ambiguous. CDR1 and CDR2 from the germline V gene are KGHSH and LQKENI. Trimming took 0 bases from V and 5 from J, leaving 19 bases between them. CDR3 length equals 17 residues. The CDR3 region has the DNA TGTGCCAGCTCACCACCACCCTCCTTCCACAGTAATTATGGCTACACCTTC. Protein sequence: CASSPPPSFHSNYGYTF.

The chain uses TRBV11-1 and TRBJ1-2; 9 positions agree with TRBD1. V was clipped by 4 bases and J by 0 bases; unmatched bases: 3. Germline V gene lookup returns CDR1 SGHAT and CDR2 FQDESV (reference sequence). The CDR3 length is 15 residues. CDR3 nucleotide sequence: TGTGCCAGCAGCTCGCGGACAGGGGCTAACTATGGCTACACCTTC. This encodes CASSSRTGANYGYTF.

The CDR3 DNA reads TGTGCCAGCAGCCCTATTAGTAGCGGGGAGAGCACCGGGGAGCTGTTTTTT. Its translation is CASSPISSGESTGELFF. V and J are TRBV11-2 and TRBJ2-2; TRBD2 matches 8 bases. With V trimmed by 5 bases and J by 4 bases, 12 bases remained unmatched. CDR3 length: 17 amino acids. The germline V gene encodes CDR1 SGHAT and CDR2 FQNNGV. The full variable domain, completed using reference TRBV11-2 and TRBJ2-2, is EAGVAQSPRYKIIEKRQSVAFWCNPISGHATLYWYQQILGQGPKLLIQFQNNGVVDDSQLPKDRFSAERLKGVDSTLKIQPAKLEDSAVYLCASSPISSGESTGELFFGEGSRLTVL.

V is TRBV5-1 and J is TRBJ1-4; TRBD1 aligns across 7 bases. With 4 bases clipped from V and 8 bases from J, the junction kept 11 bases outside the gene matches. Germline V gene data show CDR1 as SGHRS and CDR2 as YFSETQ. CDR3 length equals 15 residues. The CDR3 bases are TGCGCCAGCAGCGACATACAGGGGAGTCAGGAAAAACTGTTTTTT. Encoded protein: CASSDIQGSQEKLFF.

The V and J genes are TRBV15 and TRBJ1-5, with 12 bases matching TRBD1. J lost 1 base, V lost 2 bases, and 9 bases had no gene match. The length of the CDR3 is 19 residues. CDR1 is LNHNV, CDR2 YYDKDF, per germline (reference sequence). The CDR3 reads CATSRLPGQGANSNQPQHF. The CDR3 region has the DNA TGTGCCACCAGCAGACTCCCGGGACAGGGGGCGAACAGCAATCAGCCCCAGCATTTT.

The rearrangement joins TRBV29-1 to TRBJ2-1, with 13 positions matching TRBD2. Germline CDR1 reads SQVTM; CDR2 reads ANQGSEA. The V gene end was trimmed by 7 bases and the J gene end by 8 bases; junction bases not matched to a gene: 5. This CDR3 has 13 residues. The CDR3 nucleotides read TGCAGCGCTGGGACTAGCGGGGTGGATGAGCAGTTCTTC. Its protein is CSAGTSGVDEQFF.

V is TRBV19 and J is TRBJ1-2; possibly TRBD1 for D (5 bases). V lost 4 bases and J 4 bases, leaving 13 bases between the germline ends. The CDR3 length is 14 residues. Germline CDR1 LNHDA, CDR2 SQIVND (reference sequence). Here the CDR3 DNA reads TGTGCCAGTAGTACCGCTGGGGGGTTCTATGGCTACACCTTC. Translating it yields CASSTAGGFYGYTF.

The CDR3 DNA follows: TGTGCCAGCGCAAGAGATACTGGAAACACCATATATTTT. Translation gives CASARDTGNTIYF. V gene TRBV3-1 (or the pseudogene TRBV3-2) combines with J gene TRBJ1-3, with unresolved D. The germline CDR1 and CDR2 sequences are LGHDT and YNNKEL (reference sequence). This CDR3 is 13 amino acids long. With 8 bases removed from V and 2 bases from J, the gap between germline ends came to 10 bases.

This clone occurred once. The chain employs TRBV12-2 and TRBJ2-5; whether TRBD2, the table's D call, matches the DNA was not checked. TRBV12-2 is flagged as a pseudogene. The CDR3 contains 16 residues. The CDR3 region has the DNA TGTGCAAGTCGCTTAGCGATGCGGGGGGACCAAGAGACCCAGTACTTC. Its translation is CASRLAMRGDQETQYF.

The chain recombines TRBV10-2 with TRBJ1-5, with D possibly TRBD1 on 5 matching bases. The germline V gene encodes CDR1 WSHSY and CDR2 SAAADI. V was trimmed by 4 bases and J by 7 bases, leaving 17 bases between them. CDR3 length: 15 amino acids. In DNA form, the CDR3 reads TGCGCCAGCAGTGCTACAGGCCCCTTAGGACAGCCCCAGCATTTT. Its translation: CASSATGPLGQPQHF.

CDR3 bases: TGTGCCAGCAGTGAAATCGGCGGAGCTGACCTCACAGATACGCAGTATTTT. This encodes CASSEIGGADLTDTQYF. The rearrangement uses TRBV25-1 and TRBJ2-3; no reliable D call. Deletions cut 2 bases from V and 2 bases from J, with 17 bases between. In germline, CDR1 is MGHDK, CDR2 SYGVNS. This CDR3 has 17 amino acids.

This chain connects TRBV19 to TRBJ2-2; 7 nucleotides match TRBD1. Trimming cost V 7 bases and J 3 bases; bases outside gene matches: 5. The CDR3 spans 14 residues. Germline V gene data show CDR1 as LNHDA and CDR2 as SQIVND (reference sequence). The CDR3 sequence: CASINRGYTGELFF. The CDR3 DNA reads TGTGCCAGTATTAACAGGGGATACACCGGGGAGCTGTTTTTT.

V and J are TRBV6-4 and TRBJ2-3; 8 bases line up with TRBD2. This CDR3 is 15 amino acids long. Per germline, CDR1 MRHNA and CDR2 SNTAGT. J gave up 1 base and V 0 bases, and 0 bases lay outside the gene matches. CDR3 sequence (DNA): TGTGCCAGCAGTGACTCGCGGGGGGGCACAGATACGCAGTATTTT. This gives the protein CASSDSRGGTDTQYF.

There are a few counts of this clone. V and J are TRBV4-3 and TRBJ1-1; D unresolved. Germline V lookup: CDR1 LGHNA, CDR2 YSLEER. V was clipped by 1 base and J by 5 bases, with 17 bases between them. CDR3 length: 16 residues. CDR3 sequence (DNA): TGCGCCAGCAGCCAAGTCGGTCGGGAGTGGAGGACTGAAGCTTTCTTT. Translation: CASSQVGREWRTEAFF.

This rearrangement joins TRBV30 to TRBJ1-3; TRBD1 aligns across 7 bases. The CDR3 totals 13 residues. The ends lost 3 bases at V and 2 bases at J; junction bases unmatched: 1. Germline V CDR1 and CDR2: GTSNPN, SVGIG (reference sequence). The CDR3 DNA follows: TGTGCCTGGAGCGGGACAGCTGGAAACACCATATATTTT. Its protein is CAWSGTAGNTIYF.